The 17 T cell receptor beta chains in this list originate from one sample, sequenced in a study of early T cells in non-severe SARS-CoV-2 infection. MiXCR, applied by TCRdb to the 5' RACE reads, yields one record per CDR3 protein. This sample has about 42,000 distinct CDR3 sequences; approximately 5.9% occur once, and the top ten carry around 8%. Sample: whole blood, taken at baseline. These receptors originate from an adult who was a healthcare worker with PCR-confirmed SARS-CoV-2 infection or an uninfected control (not recorded which).

This chain joins TRBV7-3 and TRBJ2-1; D is undetermined. Looked up from germline, CDR1 is SGHTA and CDR2 is FQGTGA. With 5 bases removed from V and 0 bases from J, the gap between germline ends came to 11 bases. CDR3 length equals 15 residues. The CDR3 here is CASSPDSSSYNEQFF. The CDR3 coding sequence is TGTGCCAGCAGCCCCGACTCGAGCTCCTACAATGAGCAGTTCTTC.

The DNA for the CDR3 is TGTGCCAGCAGTCAGCGTGCGGGGGGCTACAATGAGCAGTTCTTC. Its protein is CASSQRAGGYNEQFF. This rearrangement joins TRBV3-1 to TRBJ2-1; 8 positions match TRBD2. Germline-derived CDR1 and CDR2 are LGHDT and YNNKEL (reference sequence). Losses at the gene ends were 6 bases for V and 3 bases for J; bases not matched to a gene: 7. The CDR3 runs 15 residues.

This clonotype has at least ten counts. The chain uses TRBV29-1 and TRBJ2-7; tentative D call: TRBD1 (6 bases). V gave up 6 bases and J gave up 3 bases, with 15 bases separating them. Germline CDR1 is SQVTM and CDR2 is ANQGSEA. The CDR3 runs to 13 residues. This chain's CDR3 is CSVRDTASYEQYF. Written as DNA, the CDR3 is TGCAGCGTCCGGGACACAGCTAGCTACGAGCAGTACTTC.

This clonotype was detected only a few times. V usage is TRBV12-3 or TRBV12-4 and J usage is TRBJ2-4, with D maybe TRBD1 (6 bases). This CDR3 comprises 15 residues. The V end was cut by 5 bases, the J end by 2 bases, with 13 bases between. Here the CDR3 reads CASSPPRGTKNIQYF. The CDR3 coding sequence is TGTGCCAGCAGTCCACCCAGGGGAACCAAAAACATTCAGTACTTC.

The CDR3 region is CASSQGGGRAKNIQYF. CDR3 coding DNA: TGTGCCAGCAGCCAAGGCGGGGGAAGAGCCAAAAACATTCAGTACTTC. The V call is TRBV3-1, the J call TRBJ2-4; 7 positions agree with TRBD2. V was clipped by 1 base and J by 0 bases; unmatched bases: 3. The length of the CDR3 is 16 residues. The germline V gene encodes CDR1 LGHDT and CDR2 YNNKEL (reference sequence).

The chain uses TRBV18 and TRBJ2-1, with no clear D. The CDR3 has 11 residues. The V end was cut by 10 bases, the J end by 4 bases, with 8 bases between. Germline assignment: CDR1 KGHSH and CDR2 LQKENI. The CDR3 loop reads CATRLYNEQFF. The DNA for the CDR3 is TGTGCCACCCGTCTATACAATGAGCAGTTCTTC.

The rearrangement links TRBV7-2 to TRBJ1-1; D remains ambiguous. The CDR3 loop spans 18 amino acids. Trimming stripped 5 bases from V and 0 bases from J, with 22 bases between. Germline CDR1 and CDR2: SGHTA and FQGNSA. The CDR3 is CASSRDLGRLNLNTEAFF. The CDR3 DNA reads as TGTGCCAGCAGCAGAGACCTGGGAAGGCTGAACTTGAACACTGAAGCTTTCTTT.

The table lists this clonotype with many counts. The chain is built from TRBV20-1 and TRBJ2-3; 12 bases map to TRBD2. This CDR3 has 16 amino acids. Unmatched junction bases numbered 4, after V lost 0 bases and J lost 3 bases. Germline values: CDR1 DFQATT, CDR2 SNEGSKA (reference sequence). The CDR3 DNA is TGCAGTGCTAGAGATTGGACTAGCGGGGAAACAGATACGCAGTATTTT. Its translation: CSARDWTSGETDTQYF.

This chain joins TRBV7-2 and TRBJ1-5; possibly TRBD1 for D (6 bases). With 5 bases removed from V and 7 bases from J, the gap between germline ends came to 12 bases. This CDR3 region has 13 residues. The V gene's germline CDR1 is SGHTA and CDR2 FQGNSA. In DNA, the CDR3 is TGTGCCAGCAGCAGAAGACAGGCCCAGCCCCAGCATTTT. Its protein is CASSRRQAQPQHF.

This clonotype was seen ten or more times. The chain recombines TRBV20-1 with TRBJ2-3; D may be TRBD2 (5 bases). The CDR3 runs 13 residues. Trimming took 6 bases from V and 6 from J, leaving 16 bases between them. Germline V CDR1 and CDR2: DFQATT, SNEGSKA (reference sequence). The CDR3 region is CSAPGLEWDTQYF. The CDR3 nucleotides are TGCAGTGCCCCTGGACTGGAGTGGGATACGCAGTATTTT.

This clonotype was seen at least ten times. The chain carries TRBV5-1 and TRBJ1-1; 7 bases fit TRBD1. The CDR3 has 15 residues. After removal of 3 bases from V and 1 base from J, the junction contained 6 bases not matched to a gene. Germline V gene lookup returns CDR1 SGHRS and CDR2 YFSETQ. The CDR3 DNA is TGCGCCAGCAGCTCTTTGACAGGGAAGAACACTGAAGCTTTCTTT. It translates to CASSSLTGKNTEAFF.

This clonotype was seen at least ten times. The chain carries TRBV7-6 and TRBJ2-2; unclear D gene. V was shortened by 1 base and J by 0 bases, with 6 bases between the two germline ends. In germline, CDR1 is SGHVS, CDR2 FNYEAQ. The CDR3 has 15 amino acids. The CDR3 DNA reads TGTGCCAGCAGCTTAGGACTTTCGAACACCGGGGAGCTGTTTTTT. This codes for CASSLGLSNTGELFF.

In this sample, this clonotype turned up many times. The V gene is TRBV10-1, the J gene TRBJ2-1, with D possibly TRBD1 on 6 matching bases. Trimming cost V 6 bases and J 4 bases, with 10 bases left between them. Germline V CDR1 and CDR2: WNHNN, SYGVQD (reference sequence). The CDR3 extends over 13 amino acids. Written as DNA, the CDR3 is TGCGCCAGCAGCTCCGGACAGTACAATGAGCAGTTCTTC. Protein: CASSSGQYNEQFF.

This clonotype was recorded a few times. This chain links TRBV5-1 with TRBJ2-3; D gene ambiguous. This CDR3 region has 12 residues. CDR1 SGHRS and CDR2 YFSETQ come from the germline V gene. The V and J ends lost 2 bases and 2 bases respectively, with 3 bases between them. The CDR3 here is CASSFHTDTQYF. The CDR3, as DNA: TGCGCCAGCAGCTTCCACACAGATACGCAGTATTTT.

This clonotype came up a few times. The chain links TRBV7-3 to TRBJ2-2, with 7 bases that match TRBD1. The V gene's germline CDR1 is SGHTA and CDR2 FQGTGA. V was pared by 0 bases and J by 5 bases, with 6 bases of the junction left unmatched. The CDR3 is 16 amino acids. The CDR3 here is CASSLTGGDRTGELFF. The DNA for the CDR3 is TGTGCCAGCAGCTTAACAGGGGGCGACCGGACCGGGGAGCTGTTTTTT.

This clonotype occurred a few times. The rearrangement uses TRBV12-3 or TRBV12-4 and TRBJ2-1; TRBD1 matches at 9 bases. CDR3 length: 15 residues. V was clipped by 3 bases and J by 3 bases; unmatched bases: 3. CDR3 DNA sequence: TGTGCCAGCAGTTTCCGGACAGGGGACTACAATGAGCAGTTCTTC. Its translation: CASSFRTGDYNEQFF.

This clonotype was seen ten or more times. J is TRBJ1-5 and V is TRBV15; D remains unclear. Looked up from germline, CDR1 is LNHNV and CDR2 is YYDKDF (reference sequence). The V and J ends lost 1 base and 3 bases respectively, with 4 bases between them. The CDR3 spans 13 residues. The CDR3 region is CATSRVANQPQHF. The CDR3 nucleotides are TGTGCCACCAGCAGAGTCGCCAATCAGCCCCAGCATTTT.